The present entry profiles one TCR beta chain with its context. The antigen is not known. Produced via immunoSEQ multiplex PCR; TCRdb's table is partial and in-frame only. The sample records 71,000 or so clones, about 81% being singletons. This sample stems from a study of OX40 agonist ivuxolimab in advanced cancers. Whole-study context: Dose-escalation patients suffered from hepatocellular carcinoma, melanoma, renal cell or head and neck cancer.

The CDR3 runs 14 residues. The germline V gene has CDR1 KGHSH and CDR2 LQKENI. V lost 3 bases to trimming and J lost 4 bases, with 12 bases between them. Whole-study findings and limits: Clonal expansion by week 6 occurred in CD4+ and CD8+ blood T cells (at 0.1 to 3.0 mg/kg).

The source of this sequence is an adult with an advanced solid tumor such as melanoma, head and neck, liver or kidney cancer. The material was CD4+ or CD8+ T cells sorted from blood, obtained in a trial of the OX40 agonist ivuxolimab. This chain uses TRBV18 with TRBJ1-1; D is perhaps TRBD1 (5 bases). The CDR3 sequence is CASSPLGGTTEAFF. CDR3 DNA: TGTGCCAGCTCACCGCTTGGGGGGACCACTGAAGCTTTCTTT. Combining the CDR3 with reference TRBV18 and TRBJ1-1 gives the whole variable domain NAGVMQNPRHLVRRRGQEARLRCSPMKGHSHVYWYRQLPEEGLKFMVYLQKENIIDESGMPKERFSAEFPKEGPSILRIQQVVRGDSAAYFCASSPLGGTTEAFFGQGTRLTVV.